Listed here is a single TCR beta chain. The sample belongs to a study of blood T cell repertoires in COVID-19. About the study: Samples taken during acute and convalescent COVID-19 were collected in the United States, Italy and Spain. The cDNA or gDNA used as material had been derived from T cells, B-cell-depleted T cells, or PBMCs.

In the source study's methods: The authors estimated nucleated cell counts from reference gene primer amplification. Repertoires were generated with immunoSEQ multiplex PCR, while TCRdb's copy carries only in-frame clones and drops some. The V and J calls and the clone size are those of that table, but D and trimming were determined from the DNA. Altogether 70,000 to 90,000 clones are present, about 82% being singletons, with the ten largest covering around 7.3%. The V end was cut by 2 bases, the J end by 3 bases, with 11 bases between. The CDR3 is made up of 14 amino acids. Germline CDR1 is SEHNR and CDR2 is FQNEAQ (reference sequence).

The sample comprised peripheral blood. The chain uses TRBV7-9 and TRBJ2-7; D is uncertain. The receptor comes from a man over 45 with active COVID-19. CDR3 region: CASSLSNSGYEQYF. In DNA, the CDR3 is TGTGCCAGCAGCTTATCCAACAGTGGCTACGAGCAGTACTTC. The complete variable domain, with remaining parts taken from reference TRBV7-9 and TRBJ2-7, reads DTGVSQNPRHKITKRGQNVTFRCDPISEHNRLYWYRQTLGQGPEFLTYFQNEAQLEKSRLLSDRFSAERPKGSFSTLEIQRTEQGDSAMYLCASSLSNSGYEQYFGPGTRLTVT.